A selection of T cell receptor beta chains follows, all from one sample in a study of technical replicates of blood from several donors. Sequencing used immunoSEQ multiplex PCR; TCRdb keeps in-frame clones, though not all of them. The data hold roughly 100,000 clones, with just over 95% observed a single time. The sequenced sample was T cells isolated from PBMCs. Receptors originate from a human donor in good health. CDR3s include the opening cysteine and the closing phenylalanine or tryptophan. The size of a clone is reported for some rows only, either as once, few or many, or as a class for expanded clones.

clone_size	v_call	j_call	cdr3_aa
NA	TRBV5-1	TRBJ2-7	CASRGVGGPSYEQYF
NA	TRBV7-9	TRBJ2-7	CASSSPAGLAGGDYEQYF
NA	TRBV30	TRBJ2-5	CAWRGQREDVETQYF
NA	TRBV6-1	TRBJ2-1	CASSEALVGALHEQFF
NA	TRBV4-1	TRBJ2-1	CASTQSGTFYRNEQFF
NA	TRBV6-4	TRBJ2-7	CASSDSGQSEQYF
NA	TRBV5-6	TRBJ1-6	CASSLLQTGGMNSPLHF
once	TRBV5-5	TRBJ1-6	CASSHGQGLNSPLHF
NA	TRBV7-9	TRBJ2-1	CASSQGTVLADNEQFF
NA	TRBV5-4	TRBJ1-4	CASSSTWGREEKLFF
NA	TRBV4-1	TRBJ1-4	CASSHPNAGGATNEKLFF
NA	TRBV2	TRBJ2-7	CASRLSGAGIYEQYF
NA	TRBV9	TRBJ1-1	CASSADRGRMNTEAFF
NA	TRBV11-3	TRBJ2-2	CASSLRSLSQGHTGELFF